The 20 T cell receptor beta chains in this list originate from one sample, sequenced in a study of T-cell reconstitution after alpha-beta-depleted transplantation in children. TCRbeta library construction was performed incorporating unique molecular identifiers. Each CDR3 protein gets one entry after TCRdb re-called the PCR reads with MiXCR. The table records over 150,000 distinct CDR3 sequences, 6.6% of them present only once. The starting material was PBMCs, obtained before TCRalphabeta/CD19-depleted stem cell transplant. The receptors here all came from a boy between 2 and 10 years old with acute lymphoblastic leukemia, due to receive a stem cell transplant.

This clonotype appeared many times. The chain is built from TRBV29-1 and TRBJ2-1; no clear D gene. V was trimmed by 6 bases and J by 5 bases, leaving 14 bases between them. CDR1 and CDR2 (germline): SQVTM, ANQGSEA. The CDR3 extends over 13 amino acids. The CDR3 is CSVPLASDNEQFF. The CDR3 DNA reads TGCAGCGTCCCTTTAGCATCAGACAATGAGCAGTTCTTC.

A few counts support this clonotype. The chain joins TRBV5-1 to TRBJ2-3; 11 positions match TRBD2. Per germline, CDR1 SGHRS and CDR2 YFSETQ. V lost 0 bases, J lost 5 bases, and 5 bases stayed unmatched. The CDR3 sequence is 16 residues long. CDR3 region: CASSLGSGRAVDTQYF. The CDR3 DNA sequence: TGCGCCAGCAGCTTGGGTAGCGGGAGGGCCGTAGATACGCAGTATTTT.

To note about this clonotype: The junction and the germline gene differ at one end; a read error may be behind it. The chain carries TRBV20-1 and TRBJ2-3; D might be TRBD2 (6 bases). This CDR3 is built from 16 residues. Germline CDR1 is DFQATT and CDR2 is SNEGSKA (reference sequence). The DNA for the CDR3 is TGCTGTGCTAGGCGTACCGGGACTCGGAGCGCAGATACGCAGTATTTT. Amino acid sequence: CCARRTGTRSADTQYF.

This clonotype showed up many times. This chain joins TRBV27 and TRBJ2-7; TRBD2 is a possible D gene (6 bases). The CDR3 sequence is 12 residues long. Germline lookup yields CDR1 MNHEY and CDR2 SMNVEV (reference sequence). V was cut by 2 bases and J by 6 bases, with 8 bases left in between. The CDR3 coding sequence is TGTGCCAGCAGTTTAATCGGGAGCGAGCAGTACTTC. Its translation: CASSLIGSEQYF.

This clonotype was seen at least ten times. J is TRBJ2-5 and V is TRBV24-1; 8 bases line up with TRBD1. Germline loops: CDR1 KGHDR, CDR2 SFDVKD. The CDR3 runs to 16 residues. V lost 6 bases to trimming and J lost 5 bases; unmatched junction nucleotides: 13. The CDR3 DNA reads TGTGCCACCAGTCGTGGGCAGGGGGCAATCGAGGAGACCCAGTACTTC. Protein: CATSRGQGAIEETQYF.

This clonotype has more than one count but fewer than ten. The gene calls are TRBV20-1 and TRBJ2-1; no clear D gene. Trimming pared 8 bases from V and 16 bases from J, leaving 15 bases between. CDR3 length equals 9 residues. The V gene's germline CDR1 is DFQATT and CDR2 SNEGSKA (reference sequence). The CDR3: CSPPPPSFF. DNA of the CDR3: TGCAGTCCTCCTCCCCCCTCATTCTTC.

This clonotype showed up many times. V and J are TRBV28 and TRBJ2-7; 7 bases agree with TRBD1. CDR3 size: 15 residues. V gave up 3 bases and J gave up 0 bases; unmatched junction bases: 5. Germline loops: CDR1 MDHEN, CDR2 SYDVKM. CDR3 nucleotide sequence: TGTGCCAGCAGTTTGACAGGGCCTAGCTCCTACGAGCAGTACTTC. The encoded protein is CASSLTGPSSYEQYF.

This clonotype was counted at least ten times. CDR3 DNA sequence: TGCGCCAGCGGGCAGTCTACCGCTATGAGCACAGATACGCAGTATTTT. Its translation: CASGQSTAMSTDTQYF. V usage is TRBV5-1 and J usage is TRBJ2-3; D call uncertain. CDR3 length equals 16 residues. Germline CDR1 SGHRS, CDR2 YFSETQ. Trimming removed 7 bases from V and 0 bases from J, with 18 bases in between.

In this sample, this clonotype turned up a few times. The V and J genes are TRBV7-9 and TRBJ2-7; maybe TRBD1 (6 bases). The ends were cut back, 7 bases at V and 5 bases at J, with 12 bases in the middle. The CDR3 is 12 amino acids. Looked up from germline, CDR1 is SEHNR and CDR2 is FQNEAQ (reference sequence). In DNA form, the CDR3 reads TGTGCCAGCATAAACAGGGTAAACGAGCAGTACTTC. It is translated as CASINRVNEQYF.

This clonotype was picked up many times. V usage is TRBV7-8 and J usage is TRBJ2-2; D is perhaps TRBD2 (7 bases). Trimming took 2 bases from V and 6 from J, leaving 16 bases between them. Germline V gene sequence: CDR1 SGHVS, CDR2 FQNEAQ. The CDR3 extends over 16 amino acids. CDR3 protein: CASSLNGVGGPGELFF. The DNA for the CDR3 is TGTGCCAGCAGCTTAAATGGGGTCGGGGGGCCCGGGGAGCTGTTTTTT.

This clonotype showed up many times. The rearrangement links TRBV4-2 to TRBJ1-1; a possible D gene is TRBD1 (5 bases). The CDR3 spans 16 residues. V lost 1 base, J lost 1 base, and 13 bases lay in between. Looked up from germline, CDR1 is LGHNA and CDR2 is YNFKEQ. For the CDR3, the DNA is TGTGCCAGCAGCCAAGTAGGAACAGGCCGGAACACTGAAGCTTTCTTT. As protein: CASSQVGTGRNTEAFF.

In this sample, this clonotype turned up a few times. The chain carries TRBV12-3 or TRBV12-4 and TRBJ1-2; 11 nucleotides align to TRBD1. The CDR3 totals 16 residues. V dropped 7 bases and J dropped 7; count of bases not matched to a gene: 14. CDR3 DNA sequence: TGTGCCAGCACTTCCTCGCCCGGGACAGGGGGAACTGGCTACACCTTC. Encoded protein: CASTSSPGTGGTGYTF.

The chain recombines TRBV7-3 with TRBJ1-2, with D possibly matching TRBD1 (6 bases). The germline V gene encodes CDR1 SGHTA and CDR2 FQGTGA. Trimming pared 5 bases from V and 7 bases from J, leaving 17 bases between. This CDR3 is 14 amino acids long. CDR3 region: CASSPDRISFGYTF. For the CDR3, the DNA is TGTGCCAGCAGCCCCGACAGGATCTCGTTTGGCTACACCTTC.

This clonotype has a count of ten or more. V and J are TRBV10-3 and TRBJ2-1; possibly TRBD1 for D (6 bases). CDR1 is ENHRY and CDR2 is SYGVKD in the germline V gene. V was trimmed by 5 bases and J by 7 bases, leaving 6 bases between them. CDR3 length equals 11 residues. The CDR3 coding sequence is TGTGCCATCAGTCAGGGGAATGAGCAGTTCTTC. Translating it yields CAISQGNEQFF.

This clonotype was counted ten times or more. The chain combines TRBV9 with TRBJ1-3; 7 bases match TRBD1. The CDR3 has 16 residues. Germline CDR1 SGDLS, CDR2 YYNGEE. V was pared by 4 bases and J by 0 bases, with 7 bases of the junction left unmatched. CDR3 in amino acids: CASSPNRGSSGNTIYF. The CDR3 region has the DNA TGTGCCAGCAGCCCGAACAGGGGCTCCTCTGGAAACACCATATATTTT. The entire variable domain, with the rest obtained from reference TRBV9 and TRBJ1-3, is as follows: DSGVTQTPKHLITATGQRVTLRCSPRSGDLSVYWYQQSLDQGLQFLIQYYNGEERAKGNILERFSAQQFPDLHSELNLSSLELGDSALYFCASSPNRGSSGNTIYFGEGSWLTVV.

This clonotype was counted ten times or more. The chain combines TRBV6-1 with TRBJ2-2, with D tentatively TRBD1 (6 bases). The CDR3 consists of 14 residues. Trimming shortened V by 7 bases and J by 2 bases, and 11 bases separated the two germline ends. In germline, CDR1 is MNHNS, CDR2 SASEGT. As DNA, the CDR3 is TGTGCCAGCACCTCGGACAGAAACACCGGGGAGCTGTTTTTT. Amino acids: CASTSDRNTGELFF.

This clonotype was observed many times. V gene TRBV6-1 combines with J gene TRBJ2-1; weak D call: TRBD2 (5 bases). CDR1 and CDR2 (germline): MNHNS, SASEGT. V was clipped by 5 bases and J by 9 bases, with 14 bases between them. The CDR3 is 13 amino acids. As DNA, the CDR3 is TGTGCCAGCAGTCCCGGACTGCTTAGTGAGCAGTTCTTC. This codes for CASSPGLLSEQFF.

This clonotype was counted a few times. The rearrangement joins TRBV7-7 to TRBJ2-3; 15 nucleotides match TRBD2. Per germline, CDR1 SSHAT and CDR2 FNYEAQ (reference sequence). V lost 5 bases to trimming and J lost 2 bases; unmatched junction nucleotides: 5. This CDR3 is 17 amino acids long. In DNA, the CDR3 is TGTGCCAGCAGCGTCGGGACTAGCGGGAGGTACACAGATACGCAGTATTTT. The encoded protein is CASSVGTSGRYTDTQYF.

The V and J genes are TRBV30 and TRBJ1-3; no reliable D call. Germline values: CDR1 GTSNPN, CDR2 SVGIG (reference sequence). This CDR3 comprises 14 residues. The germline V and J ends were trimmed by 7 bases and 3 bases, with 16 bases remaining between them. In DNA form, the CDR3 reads TGTGCCTCGTTAGAGAGGGCGTTTGGAAACACCATATATTTT. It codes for CASLERAFGNTIYF.

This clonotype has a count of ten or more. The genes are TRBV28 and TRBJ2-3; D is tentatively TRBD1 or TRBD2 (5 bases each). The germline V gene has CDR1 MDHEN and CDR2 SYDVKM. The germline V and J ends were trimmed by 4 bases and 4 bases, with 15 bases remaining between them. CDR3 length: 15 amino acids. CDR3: CASSSSGLGADTQYF. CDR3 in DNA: TGTGCCAGCAGTTCCAGCGGCCTAGGGGCAGATACGCAGTATTTT. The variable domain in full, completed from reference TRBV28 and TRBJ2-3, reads DVKVTQSSRYLVKRTGEKVFLECVQDMDHENMFWYRQDPGLGLRLIYFSYDVKMKEKGDIPEGYSVSREKKERFSLILESASTNQTSMYLCASSSSGLGADTQYFGPGTRLTVL.